This TCR beta chain stems from a study of OX40 agonist ivuxolimab in advanced cancers. The wider study: Intravenous ivuxolimab was administered to patients every 2 weeks at 0.01 to 10 mg/kg. Study-level results: Clones of CD4+ and CD8+ blood T cells grew by week 6 at doses of 0.1 to 3.0 mg/kg. CD8+ T cells averaged more expanded clones than CD4+.

The CDR3 is 14 residues long. The V and J ends lost 4 bases and 3 bases respectively, with 13 bases between them. The germline gives CDR1 SGHRS, CDR2 YFSETQ. As regards this clone: Its antigen is unidentified.

Sequencing used immunoSEQ multiplex PCR; TCRdb keeps in-frame clones, though not all of them. Among 39,000 or so clones listed, about 89% were seen once. The receptor was derived from an adult with an advanced solid tumor such as melanoma, head and neck, liver or kidney cancer. This chain connects TRBV5-1 to TRBJ2-5; possible D gene TRBD2, 5 bases. Sequencing used CD4+ or CD8+ T cells sorted from blood, obtained in a trial of the OX40 agonist ivuxolimab. The CDR3 DNA is TGCGCCAGCAGCCGGACGGGGTCAGAAGAGACCCAGTACTTC. The encoded protein is CASSRTGSEETQYF.